Each of the 26 T cell receptor beta chains below was sequenced from the same sample in a study of cytomegalovirus exposure and HLA in healthy donors. In the PCR, 60 Vbeta and 13 Jbeta primers were used. This table comes from immunoSEQ multiplex PCR, and its TCRdb copy is limited to in-frame clones, with some not included. The repertoire includes 95,000 to 150,000 clones, 75% of them detected once, and less than 3.5% sits in the top ten. Specimen: PBMCs. The receptors derive from a woman in her forties in good health and CMV-seropositive.

The CDR3 protein is CSVELAGRTDTQYF. CDR3 coding DNA: TGCAGCGTTGAACTAGCGGGGCGCACAGATACGCAGTATTTT. The chain recombines TRBV29-1 with TRBJ2-3; 9 bases line up with TRBD2. The germline V gene encodes CDR1 SQVTM and CDR2 ANQGSEA. J lost 1 base, V lost 2 bases, and 1 base had no gene match. The CDR3 spans 14 residues.

V gene TRBV19 combines with J gene TRBJ1-1, with 8 bases fitting TRBD1. Per germline, CDR1 LNHDA and CDR2 SQIVND (reference sequence). This CDR3 is built from 14 residues. Trimming took 7 bases from V and 1 from J; bases not matched to a gene: 5. The CDR3 reads CASNHRGENTEAFF. CDR3 DNA: TGTGCCAGTAATCACAGGGGGGAGAACACTGAAGCTTTCTTT.

J is TRBJ1-5 and V is TRBV28, with D possibly being TRBD1 (5 bases). The length of the CDR3 is 14 residues. Deletions cut 1 base from V and 6 bases from J, with 10 bases between. Germline V lookup: CDR1 MDHEN, CDR2 SYDVKM. Here the CDR3 reads CASSLSQVTQPQHF. DNA for the CDR3: TGTGCCAGCAGTTTATCACAGGTAACTCAGCCCCAGCATTTT.

This rearrangement joins TRBV29-1 to TRBJ2-2; 7 bases are a match to TRBD2. Trimming removed 2 bases from V and 6 bases from J; junction bases left unmatched: 9. In germline, CDR1 is SQVTM, CDR2 ANQGSEA. The CDR3 loop spans 15 amino acids. CDR3 sequence reads: CSVELFAGDSGELFF. Here the CDR3 DNA reads TGCAGCGTTGAATTGTTCGCGGGGGACTCCGGGGAGCTGTTTTTT.

The V gene is TRBV5-1, the J gene TRBJ2-1; 11 nucleotides match TRBD2. The CDR3 is 15 amino acids. Germline V gives CDR1 SGHRS, CDR2 YFSETQ. The V segment lost 4 bases and the J segment 9 bases; nucleotides outside the gene matches: 9. DNA for the CDR3: TGCGCCAGCAGCCCTATGCGGACTAGCGGGCGTGAGCAGTTCTTC. Translated: CASSPMRTSGREQFF.

This rearrangement joins TRBV29-1 to TRBJ1-2; the D gene is possibly TRBD1 (5 bases). Per germline, CDR1 SQVTM and CDR2 ANQGSEA. The CDR3 is made up of 14 amino acids. The V and J ends lost 7 bases and 8 bases respectively, with 23 bases between them. The CDR3 DNA follows: TGCAGCGCCGATTATGGGGGGACGGGAAGGGGCTACACCTTC. Translated: CSADYGGTGRGYTF.

This chain uses TRBV5-4 with TRBJ2-3; TRBD2 is a possible D gene (6 bases). The CDR3 sequence is 15 residues long. CDR1 and CDR2 from the germline V gene are SGHNT and YYREEE (reference sequence). Deletions cut 5 bases from V and 4 bases from J, with 17 bases between. CDR3 DNA sequence: TGTGCCAGCAGTCCAACCCGGGAGATTCCAGATACGCAGTATTTT. Its protein is CASSPTREIPDTQYF.

The rearrangement uses TRBV6-5 and TRBJ2-4; the D is unclear. V was cut by 6 bases and J by 0 bases, with 12 bases left in between. The length of the CDR3 is 15 residues. The germline V gene encodes CDR1 MNHEY and CDR2 SVGAGI. CDR3 sequence reads: CASRDTLLAKNIQYF. The DNA for the CDR3 is TGTGCCAGCAGGGATACACTACTAGCCAAAAACATTCAGTACTTC.

The chain combines TRBV6-5 with TRBJ2-5; 11 nucleotides line up with TRBD2. The CDR3 is 15 amino acids. The germline CDR1 and CDR2 sequences are MNHEY and SVGAGI. The trim removed 2 bases at V and 2 bases at J, leaving 1 base unmatched. DNA of the CDR3: TGTGCCAGCAGTTACGGGACTAGCGGACAAGAGACCCAGTACTTC. Its protein is CASSYGTSGQETQYF.

The J gene is TRBJ2-1, the V gene TRBV5-4; 11 nucleotides align to TRBD2. The CDR3 has 16 amino acids. Looked up from germline, CDR1 is SGHNT and CDR2 is YYREEE (reference sequence). J was trimmed by 6 bases and V by 2 bases; bases with no gene match: 7. In DNA, the CDR3 is TGTGCCAGCAGCTTCTATCCCGGACTAGCGGGCAATGAGCAGTTCTTC. It specifies CASSFYPGLAGNEQFF. Full variable domain (rest looked up from reference TRBV5-4 and TRBJ2-1): ETGVTQSPTHLIKTRGQQVTLRCSSQSGHNTVSWYQQALGQGPQFIFQYYREEENGRGNFPPRFSGLQFPNYSSELNVNALELDDSALYLCASSFYPGLAGNEQFFGPGTRLTVL.

The rearrangement uses TRBV13 and TRBJ2-3, with 9 nucleotides matching TRBD2. Unmatched junction bases numbered 10, after V lost 6 bases and J lost 3 bases. The CDR3 has 16 amino acids. CDR1 is PRHDT and CDR2 is FYEKMQ in the germline V gene (reference sequence). CDR3 residues: CASSLPGLAETDTQYF. In nucleotides, the CDR3 is TGTGCCAGCAGTCTCCCGGGACTAGCTGAGACAGATACGCAGTATTTT.

Concerning this clone: One base separates it from a far larger clone, so it is likely a read error. This chain uses TRBV6-1 with TRBJ1-4; 8 nucleotides agree with TRBD1. CDR1 and CDR2 (germline): MNHNS, SASEGT. The CDR3 length is 14 residues. Written as DNA, the CDR3 is TGTGCCTGCAGTGAAGGACAGGGTAATGAAAAACTGTTTTTT. Translated, it gives CACSEGQGNEKLFF.

The rearrangement joins TRBV6-5 to TRBJ1-1; 10 nucleotides line up with TRBD1. V was pared by 2 bases and J by 5 bases, with 8 bases of the junction left unmatched. The CDR3 spans 16 residues. Looked up from germline, CDR1 is MNHEY and CDR2 is SVGAGI. The CDR3 spells CASSYAKTGGFTEAFF. Written as DNA, the CDR3 is TGTGCCAGCAGTTACGCGAAGACAGGGGGCTTTACTGAAGCTTTCTTT.

V usage is TRBV7-6 and J usage is TRBJ1-1, with a weak D call TRBD1 (6 bases). This CDR3 is built from 13 residues. V was shortened by 4 bases and J by 5 bases, with 11 bases between the two germline ends. Germline values: CDR1 SGHVS, CDR2 FNYEAQ. The DNA of the CDR3 is TGTGCCAGCAGCTCATACAGGGAAACTGAAGCTTTCTTT. As protein: CASSSYRETEAFF.

The chain recombines TRBV19 with TRBJ2-7; D not resolved. The CDR3 covers 16 residues. Germline CDR1 is LNHDA and CDR2 is SQIVND (reference sequence). The germline V and J ends were trimmed by 2 bases and 0 bases, with 14 bases remaining between them. CDR3 nucleotide sequence: TGTGCCAGTAGTATATCCCTGGGCATAGGCTCCTACGAGCAGTACTTC. Translating gives CASSISLGIGSYEQYF. Full variable domain (rest looked up from reference TRBV19 and TRBJ2-7): DGGITQSPKYLFRKEGQNVTLSCEQNLNHDAMYWYRQDPGQGLRLIYYSQIVNDFQKGDIAEGYSVSREKKESFPLTVTSAQKNPTAFYLCASSISLGIGSYEQYFGPGTRLTVT.

This clone was seen a few times. The CDR3 protein is CASSPWVGGNYNEQFF. For the CDR3, the DNA is TGTGCCAGCTCACCATGGGTAGGAGGGAACTACAATGAGCAGTTCTTC. V and J are TRBV18 and TRBJ2-1; perhaps TRBD2 as D (6 bases). The V gene lost 2 bases and the J gene lost 3 bases, with 14 bases spanning the gap. This CDR3 is 16 amino acids long. The V gene's germline CDR1 is KGHSH and CDR2 LQKENI.

The chain uses TRBV15 and TRBJ2-1; 8 nucleotides line up with TRBD1. Germline assignment: CDR1 LNHNV and CDR2 YYDKDF (reference sequence). CDR3 length: 16 amino acids. V trimming: 1 base; J trimming: 7 bases; junction bases outside the gene matches: 9. The CDR3: CATSRAWQGAENEQFF. In DNA, the CDR3 is TGTGCCACCAGCAGAGCATGGCAGGGGGCGGAAAATGAGCAGTTCTTC.

This sequence joins TRBV28 and TRBJ2-7; 8 bases match TRBD2. The CDR3 is made up of 16 amino acids. CDR1 is MDHEN, CDR2 SYDVKM, per germline. Unmatched junction bases numbered 15, after V lost 6 bases and J lost 5 bases. The CDR3, as DNA: TGTGCCAGCAGCCCAAGCCCGGGACTAGGTTTCCACGAGCAGTACTTC. This sequence encodes CASSPSPGLGFHEQYF.

This clone has a handful of counts. The rearrangement uses TRBV21-1 and TRBJ2-7; no DNA check was done on the table's D call, TRBD1. TRBV21-1 has pseudogene status. The CDR3 covers 16 residues. The CDR3 nucleotides are TGTGCCAGCAGCTCCCATGCAAGGGGACACACCTACGAGCAGTACTTC. Translated: CASSSHARGHTYEQYF.

The V and J genes are TRBV4-2 and TRBJ2-5; TRBD2 agrees at 8 bases. CDR1 and CDR2 from the germline V gene are LGHNA and YNFKEQ. CDR3 length: 14 amino acids. V shed 0 bases and J 5 bases; nucleotides not matched to a gene: 2. CDR3 DNA: TGTGCCAGCAGCCAAGAACCTAGCGGGGAGACCCAGTACTTC. It translates to CASSQEPSGETQYF.

The rearrangement joins TRBV11-2 to TRBJ2-5; TRBD1 agrees at 7 bases. The CDR3 runs 15 residues. J lost 4 bases, V lost 6 bases, and 11 bases had no gene match. Germline CDR1 SGHAT, CDR2 FQNNGV. Here the CDR3 reads CASRRNAGTAETQYF. CDR3 nucleotide sequence: TGTGCCAGCAGGCGTAATGCCGGGACAGCAGAGACCCAGTACTTC.

V gene TRBV6-1 combines with J gene TRBJ1-2, with D maybe TRBD1 (5 bases). V was pared by 0 bases and J by 2 bases, with 13 bases between. CDR1 is MNHNS, CDR2 SASEGT, per germline. The CDR3 is 16 residues long. CDR3 DNA: TGTGCCAGCAGTGAAGCTGGCGGGAGGGGAAACTATGGCTACACCTTC. Translating it yields CASSEAGGRGNYGYTF.

The rearrangement links TRBV7-3 to TRBJ2-7; 7 bases match TRBD1. CDR3 length: 15 amino acids. V was pared by 4 bases and J by 2 bases, with 8 bases of the junction left unmatched. CDR1 is SGHTA, CDR2 FQGTGA, per germline. CDR3 sequence: CASSSGQVGTYEQYF. DNA for the CDR3: TGTGCCAGCAGCTCCGGACAGGTCGGGACCTACGAGCAGTACTTC.

The chain is built from TRBV7-8 and TRBJ1-2; tentatively, D is TRBD1 (6 bases). This CDR3 is built from 13 residues. CDR1 is SGHVS, CDR2 FQNEAQ, per germline. With 1 base removed from V and 6 bases from J, the gap between germline ends came to 9 bases. CDR3 loop: CASSLDQGNGYTF. Written as DNA, the CDR3 is TGTGCCAGCAGCTTAGATCAGGGGAATGGCTACACCTTC. The complete variable domain, with remaining parts taken from reference TRBV7-8 and TRBJ1-2, reads GAGVSQSPRYKVAKRGQDVALRCDPISGHVSLFWYQQALGQGPEFLTYFQNEAQLDKSGLPSDRFFAERPEGSVSTLKIQRTQQEDSAVYLCASSLDQGNGYTFGSGTRLTVV.

The rearrangement joins TRBV10-3 to TRBJ1-2, with D possibly matching TRBD1 (6 bases). The germline V and J ends were trimmed by 0 bases and 3 bases, with 8 bases remaining between them. This CDR3 region has 14 residues. Per the germline V gene, CDR1 is ENHRY and CDR2 is SYGVKD. The CDR3 is CAISESTGHYGYTF. The DNA of the CDR3 is TGTGCCATCAGTGAGTCGACAGGACACTATGGCTACACCTTC.

J is TRBJ1-1 and V is TRBV7-9; D uncertain. The ends were cut back, 3 bases at V and 1 base at J, with 6 bases in the middle. The CDR3 contains 13 residues. The V gene's germline CDR1 is SEHNR and CDR2 FQNEAQ (reference sequence). This CDR3 reads CASSFAGNTEAFF. CDR3 coding DNA: TGTGCCAGCAGCTTTGCAGGGAACACTGAAGCTTTCTTT.